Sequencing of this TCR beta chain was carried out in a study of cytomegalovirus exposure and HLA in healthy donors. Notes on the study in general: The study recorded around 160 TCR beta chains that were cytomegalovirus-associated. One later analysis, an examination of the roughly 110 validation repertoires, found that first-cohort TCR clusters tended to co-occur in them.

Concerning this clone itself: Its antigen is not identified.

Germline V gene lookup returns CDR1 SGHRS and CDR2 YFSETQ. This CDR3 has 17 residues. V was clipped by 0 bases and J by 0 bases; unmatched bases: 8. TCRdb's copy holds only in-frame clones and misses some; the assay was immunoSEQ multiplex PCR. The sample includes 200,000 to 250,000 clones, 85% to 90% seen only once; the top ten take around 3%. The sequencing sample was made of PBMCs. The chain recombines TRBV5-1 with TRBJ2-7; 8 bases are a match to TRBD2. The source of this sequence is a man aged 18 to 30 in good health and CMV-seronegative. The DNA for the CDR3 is TGCGCCAGCAGCTTGGCCGGGGCGGGAGGAAGCTCCTACGAGCAGTACTTC. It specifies CASSLAGAGGSSYEQYF.